Sequencing of this TCR beta chain was carried out in a study of OX40 agonist ivuxolimab in advanced cancers. Study as a whole: Intravenous ivuxolimab was administered to patients every 2 weeks at 0.01 to 10 mg/kg. Dose-escalation patients had hepatocellular carcinoma, melanoma, renal cell or head and neck cancer. Points from the study as a whole: No determination was made of the antigen specificity of the expanded peripheral T cells. Mean expanded clone counts were higher in CD8+ than CD4+ T cells.

Sequencing used immunoSEQ multiplex PCR; TCRdb keeps in-frame clones, though not all of them. The data show 65,000 to 100,000 clones, with 90% seen just once and less than 0.35% held by the top ten. This clone was seen once. Its antigen remains unidentified. CDR1 and CDR2 (germline): SNHLY, FYNNEI. This CDR3 spans 12 amino acids. Trimming left V 6 bases short and J 6 bases short, with 9 bases between. The chain couples TRBV2 to TRBJ1-5, with D tentatively TRBD1 (6 bases). The TCR comes from an adult with an advanced solid tumor such as melanoma, head and neck, liver or kidney cancer. Sample: CD4+ or CD8+ T cells sorted from blood, taken in a trial of the OX40 agonist ivuxolimab. The CDR3 DNA follows: TGTGCCAGCAGGACAGGATTTCAGCCCCAGCATTTT. The encoded protein is CASRTGFQPQHF.